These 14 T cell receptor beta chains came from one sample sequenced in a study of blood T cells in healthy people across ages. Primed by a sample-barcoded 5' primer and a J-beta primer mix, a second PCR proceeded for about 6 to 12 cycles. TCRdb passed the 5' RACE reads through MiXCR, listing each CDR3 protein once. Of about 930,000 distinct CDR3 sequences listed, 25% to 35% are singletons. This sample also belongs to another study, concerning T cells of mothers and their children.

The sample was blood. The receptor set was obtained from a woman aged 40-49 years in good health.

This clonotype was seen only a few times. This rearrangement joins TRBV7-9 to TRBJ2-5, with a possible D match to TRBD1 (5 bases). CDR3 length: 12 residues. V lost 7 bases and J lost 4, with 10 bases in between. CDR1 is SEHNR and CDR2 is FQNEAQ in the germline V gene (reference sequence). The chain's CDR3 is CASTGRVETQYF. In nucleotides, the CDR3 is TGTGCCAGCACAGGCAGGGTAGAGACCCAGTACTTC.

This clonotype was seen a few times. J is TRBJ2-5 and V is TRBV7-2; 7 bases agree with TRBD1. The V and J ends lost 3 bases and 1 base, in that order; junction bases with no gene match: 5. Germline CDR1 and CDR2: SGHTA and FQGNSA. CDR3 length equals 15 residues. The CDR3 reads CASSFSQGVQETQYF. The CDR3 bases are TGTGCCAGCAGCTTTTCCCAGGGGGTCCAAGAGACCCAGTACTTC.

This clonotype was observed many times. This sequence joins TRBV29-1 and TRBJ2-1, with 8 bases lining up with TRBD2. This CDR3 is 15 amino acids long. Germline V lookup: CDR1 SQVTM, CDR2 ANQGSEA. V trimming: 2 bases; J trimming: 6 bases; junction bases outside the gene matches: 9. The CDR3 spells CSVEFRGGSTNEQFF. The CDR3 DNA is TGCAGCGTTGAATTTCGGGGGGGCTCCACCAATGAGCAGTTCTTC.

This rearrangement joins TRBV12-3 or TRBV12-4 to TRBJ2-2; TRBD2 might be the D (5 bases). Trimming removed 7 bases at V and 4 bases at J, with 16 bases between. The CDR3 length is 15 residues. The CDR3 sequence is CASTHGAGSTGELFF. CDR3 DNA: TGTGCCAGCACCCATGGCGCGGGTTCCACCGGGGAGCTGTTTTTT.

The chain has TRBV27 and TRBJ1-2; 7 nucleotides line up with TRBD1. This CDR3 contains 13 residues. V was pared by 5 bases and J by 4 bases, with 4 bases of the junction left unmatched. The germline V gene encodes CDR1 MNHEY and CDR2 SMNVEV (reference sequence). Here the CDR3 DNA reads TGTGCCAGCAGTCAGGACAGGATCTATGGCTACACCTTC. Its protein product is CASSQDRIYGYTF.

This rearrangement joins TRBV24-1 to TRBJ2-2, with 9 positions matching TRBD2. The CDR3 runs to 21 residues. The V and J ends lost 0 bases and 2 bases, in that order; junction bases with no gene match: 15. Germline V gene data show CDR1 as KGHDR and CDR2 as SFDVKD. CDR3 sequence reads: CATSDLSHRGAGGINTGELFF. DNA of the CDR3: TGTGCCACCAGTGATTTGTCCCATCGTGGAGCGGGGGGAATCAACACCGGGGAGCTGTTTTTT.

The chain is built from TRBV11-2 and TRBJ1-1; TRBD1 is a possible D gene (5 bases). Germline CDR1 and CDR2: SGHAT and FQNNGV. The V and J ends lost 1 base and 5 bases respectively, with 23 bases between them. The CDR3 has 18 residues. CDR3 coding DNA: TGTGCCAGCAGCTTAGTGGTGCCCAAACGCGGGGGACTGACTGAAGCTTTCTTT. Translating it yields CASSLVVPKRGGLTEAFF.

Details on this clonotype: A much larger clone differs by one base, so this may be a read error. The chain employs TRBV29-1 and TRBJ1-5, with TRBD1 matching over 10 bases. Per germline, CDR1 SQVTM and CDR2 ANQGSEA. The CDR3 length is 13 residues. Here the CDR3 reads CGARDRGNQPQHF. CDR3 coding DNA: TGCGGCGCCCGGGACAGGGGAAATCAGCCCCAGCATTTT. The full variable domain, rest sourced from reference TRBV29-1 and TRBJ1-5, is SAVISQKPSRDICQRGTSLTIQCQVDSQVTMMFWYRQQPGQSLTLIATANQGSEATYESGFVIDKFPISRPNLTFSTLTVSNMSPEDSSIYLCGARDRGNQPQHFGDGTRLSIL.

The CDR3 bases are TGTGCCAGCAGCTTAACTCAGGGAACCGATGAGCAGTTCTTC. Translating it yields CASSLTQGTDEQFF. The chain joins TRBV7-3 to TRBJ2-1, with D possibly being TRBD1 (5 bases). The CDR3 loop spans 14 amino acids. With 0 bases removed from V and 8 bases from J, the gap between germline ends came to 11 bases. In germline, CDR1 is SGHTA, CDR2 FQGTGA.

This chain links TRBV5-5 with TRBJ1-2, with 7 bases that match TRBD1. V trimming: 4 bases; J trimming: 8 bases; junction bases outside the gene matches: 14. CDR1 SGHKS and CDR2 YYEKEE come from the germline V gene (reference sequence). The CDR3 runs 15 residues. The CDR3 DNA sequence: TGTGCCAGCAGCCCACTCCCTGACAGGGAAGGCGGCTACACCTTC. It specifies CASSPLPDREGGYTF. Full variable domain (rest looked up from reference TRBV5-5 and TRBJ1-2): DAGVTQSPTHLIKTRGQQVTLRCSPISGHKSVSWYQQVLGQGPQFIFQYYEKEERGRGNFPDRFSARQFPNYSSELNVNALLLGDSALYLCASSPLPDREGGYTFGSGTRLTVV.

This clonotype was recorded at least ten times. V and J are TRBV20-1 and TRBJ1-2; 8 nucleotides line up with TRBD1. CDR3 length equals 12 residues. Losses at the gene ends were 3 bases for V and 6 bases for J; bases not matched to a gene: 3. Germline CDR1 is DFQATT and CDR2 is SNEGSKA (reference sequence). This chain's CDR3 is CSASRTGNGYTF. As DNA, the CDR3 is TGCAGTGCTAGTCGGACAGGGAATGGCTACACCTTC.

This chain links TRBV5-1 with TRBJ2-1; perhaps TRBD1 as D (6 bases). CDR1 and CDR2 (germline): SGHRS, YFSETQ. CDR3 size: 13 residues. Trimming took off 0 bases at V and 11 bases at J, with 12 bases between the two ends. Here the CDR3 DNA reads TGCGCCAGCAGCTTGGAAGGAAGGGGGAAGCAGTTCTTC. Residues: CASSLEGRGKQFF.

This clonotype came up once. The CDR3, as DNA: TGTGCCAGCTCTCCCCGGGACAGGGGGCTGGACAATGAGCAGTACTTC. Amino acids: CASSPRDRGLDNEQYF. The V call is TRBV18, the J call TRBJ2-1; the match to TRBD1 covers 12 bases. The DNA end is a closer match to TRBJ2-7, so the J assignment may be wrong. The CDR3 is 16 amino acids. Looked up from germline, CDR1 is KGHSH and CDR2 is LQKENI.

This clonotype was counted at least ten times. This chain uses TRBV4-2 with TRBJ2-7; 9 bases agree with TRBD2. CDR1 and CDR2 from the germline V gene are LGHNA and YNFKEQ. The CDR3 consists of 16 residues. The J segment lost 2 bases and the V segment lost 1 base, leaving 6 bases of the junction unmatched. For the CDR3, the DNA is TGTGCCAGCAGCCAAGGGCCCAGCGGGGGGACCTACGAGCAGTACTTC. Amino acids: CASSQGPSGGTYEQYF.